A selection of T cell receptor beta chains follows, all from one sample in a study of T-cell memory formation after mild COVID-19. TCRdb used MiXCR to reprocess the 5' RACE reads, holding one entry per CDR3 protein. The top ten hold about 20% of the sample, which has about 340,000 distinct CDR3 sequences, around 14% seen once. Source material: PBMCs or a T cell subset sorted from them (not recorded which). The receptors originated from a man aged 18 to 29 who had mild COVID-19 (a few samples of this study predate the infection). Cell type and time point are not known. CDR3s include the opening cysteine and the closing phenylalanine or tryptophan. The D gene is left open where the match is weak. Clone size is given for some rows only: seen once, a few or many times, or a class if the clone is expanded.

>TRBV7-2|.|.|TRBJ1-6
TGTGCCAGCAGCTTAACATGGCCCGACTCACCCCTCCACTTT
CASSLTWPDSPLHF
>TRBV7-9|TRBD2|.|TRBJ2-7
TGTGCCAGCACTGGGGGGGATGGGGGACCTCCAAACGAGCAGTACTTC
CASTGGDGGPPNEQYF
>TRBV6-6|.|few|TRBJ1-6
TGTGCCGCCGGACGACCTGGGGAATCAACCCTCCACTTT
CAAGRPGESTLHF
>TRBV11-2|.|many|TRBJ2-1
TGTGCCAGCAGCTCCCCGATGGGCAGGTACAATGAGCAGTTCTTC
CASSSPMGRYNEQFF
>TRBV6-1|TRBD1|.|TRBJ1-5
TGTGCCAGCAGCCACGGGGACAGGGGGTACCAGCCCCAGCATTTT
CASSHGDRGYQPQHF
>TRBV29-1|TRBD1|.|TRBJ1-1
TGCAGCGCCAAGACAGGGTTCCTCGGGAAAGCTTTCTTT
CSAKTGFLGKAFF
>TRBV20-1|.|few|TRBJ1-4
TGCAGTGCTGGATTTTATGAAAAACTGTTTTTT
CSAGFYEKLFF
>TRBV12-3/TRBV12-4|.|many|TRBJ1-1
TGTGCCAGCAGTTTATACCCAGGTACCACTGAAGCTTTCTTT
CASSLYPGTTEAFF
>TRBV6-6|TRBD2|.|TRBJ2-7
TGTGCCAGCAGTTACTCGGGGGGGGTAAGAGCCGAAGAGCAGTACTTC
CASSYSGGVRAEEQYF
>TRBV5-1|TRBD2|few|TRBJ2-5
TGCGCCAGCAGCTTGGCCGGGCTAGCGGCCGGGGAGACCCAGTACTTC
CASSLAGLAAGETQYF